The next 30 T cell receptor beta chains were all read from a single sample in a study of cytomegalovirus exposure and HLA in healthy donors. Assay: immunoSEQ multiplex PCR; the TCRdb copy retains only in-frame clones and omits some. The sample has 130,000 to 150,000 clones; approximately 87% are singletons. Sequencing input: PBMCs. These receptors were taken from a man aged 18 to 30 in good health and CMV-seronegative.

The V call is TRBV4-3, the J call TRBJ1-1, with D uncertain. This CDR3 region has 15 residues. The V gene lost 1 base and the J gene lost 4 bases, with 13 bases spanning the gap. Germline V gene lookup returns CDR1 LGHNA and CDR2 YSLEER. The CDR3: CASSQVEGRSTEAFF. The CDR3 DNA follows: TGCGCCAGCAGCCAAGTCGAGGGAAGGAGCACTGAAGCTTTCTTT.

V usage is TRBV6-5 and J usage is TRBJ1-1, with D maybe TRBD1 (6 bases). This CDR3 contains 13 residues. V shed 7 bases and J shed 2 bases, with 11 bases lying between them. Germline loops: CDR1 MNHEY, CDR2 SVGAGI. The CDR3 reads CASISRGNTEAFF. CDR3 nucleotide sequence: TGTGCCAGCATAAGCAGGGGAAACACTGAAGCTTTCTTT.

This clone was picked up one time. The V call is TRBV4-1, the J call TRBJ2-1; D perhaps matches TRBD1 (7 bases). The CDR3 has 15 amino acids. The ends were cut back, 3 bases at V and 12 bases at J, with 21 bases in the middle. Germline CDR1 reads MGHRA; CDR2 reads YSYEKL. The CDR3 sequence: CASSQQGQRLEGQFF. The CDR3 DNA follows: TGCGCCAGCAGCCAGCAGGGACAGCGACTAGAAGGGCAGTTCTTC.

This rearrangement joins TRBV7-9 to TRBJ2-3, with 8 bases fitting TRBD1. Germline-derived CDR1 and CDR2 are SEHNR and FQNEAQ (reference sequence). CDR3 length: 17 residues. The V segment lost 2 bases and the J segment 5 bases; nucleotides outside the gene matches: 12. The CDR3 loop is CASSLSDGTGDRDTQYF. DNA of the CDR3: TGTGCCAGCAGCTTAAGCGACGGGACAGGTGATCGAGATACGCAGTATTTT. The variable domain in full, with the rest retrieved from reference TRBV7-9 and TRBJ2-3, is DTGVSQNPRHKITKRGQNVTFRCDPISEHNRLYWYRQTLGQGPEFLTYFQNEAQLEKSRLLSDRFSAERPKGSFSTLEIQRTEQGDSAMYLCASSLSDGTGDRDTQYFGPGTRLTVL.

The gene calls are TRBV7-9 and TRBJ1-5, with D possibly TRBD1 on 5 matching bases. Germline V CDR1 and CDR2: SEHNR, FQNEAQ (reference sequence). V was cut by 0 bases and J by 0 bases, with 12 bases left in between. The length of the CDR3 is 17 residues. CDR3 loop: CASSLAGGDYSNQPQHF. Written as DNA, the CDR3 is TGTGCCAGCAGCTTAGCGGGGGGGGATTATAGCAATCAGCCCCAGCATTTT.

In DNA form, the CDR3 reads TGTGCCAGCAGCCTTACGGGGATTTCACCCCTCCACTTT. Translated, it gives CASSLTGISPLHF. This rearrangement joins TRBV5-5 to TRBJ1-6; no clear D. V was pared by 4 bases and J by 9 bases, with 11 bases between. CDR3 length: 13 residues. The germline V gene encodes CDR1 SGHKS and CDR2 YYEKEE (reference sequence).

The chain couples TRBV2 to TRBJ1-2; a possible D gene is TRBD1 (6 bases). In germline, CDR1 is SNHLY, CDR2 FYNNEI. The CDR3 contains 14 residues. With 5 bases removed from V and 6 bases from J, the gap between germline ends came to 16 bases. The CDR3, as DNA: TGTGCCAGCAGTTTGGCGCAGGGGACGAATGGCTACACCTTC. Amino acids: CASSLAQGTNGYTF.

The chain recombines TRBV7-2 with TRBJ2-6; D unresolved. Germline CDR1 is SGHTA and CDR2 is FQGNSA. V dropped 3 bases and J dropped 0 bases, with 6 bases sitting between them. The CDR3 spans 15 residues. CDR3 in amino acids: CASSFSLSGANVLTF. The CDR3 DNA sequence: TGTGCCAGCAGCTTTTCCCTCTCTGGGGCCAACGTCCTGACTTTC.

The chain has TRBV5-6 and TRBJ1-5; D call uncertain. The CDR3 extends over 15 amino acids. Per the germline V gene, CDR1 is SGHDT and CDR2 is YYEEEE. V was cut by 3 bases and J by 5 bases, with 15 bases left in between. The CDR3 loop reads CASSSSGLPDQPQHF. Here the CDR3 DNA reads TGTGCCAGCAGCTCTTCAGGCCTCCCGGATCAGCCCCAGCATTTT. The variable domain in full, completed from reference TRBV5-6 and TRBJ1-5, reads DAGVTQSPTHLIKTRGQQVTLRCSPKSGHDTVSWYQQALGQGPQFIFQYYEEEERQRGNFPDRFSGHQFPNYSSELNVNALLLGDSALYLCASSSSGLPDQPQHFGDGTRLSIL.

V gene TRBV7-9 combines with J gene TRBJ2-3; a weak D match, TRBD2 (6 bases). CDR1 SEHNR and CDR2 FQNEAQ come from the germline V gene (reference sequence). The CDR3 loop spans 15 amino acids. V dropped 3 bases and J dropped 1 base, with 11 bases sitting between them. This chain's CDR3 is CASSFGGRGTDTQYF. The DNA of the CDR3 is TGTGCCAGCAGCTTTGGGGGGAGAGGCACAGATACGCAGTATTTT.

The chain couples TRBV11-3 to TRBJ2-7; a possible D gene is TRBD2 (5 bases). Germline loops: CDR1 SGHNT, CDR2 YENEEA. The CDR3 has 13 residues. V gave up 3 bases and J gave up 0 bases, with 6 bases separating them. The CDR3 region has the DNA TGTGCCAGCAGCTTCGGGATCTCCTACGAGCAGTACTTC. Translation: CASSFGISYEQYF.

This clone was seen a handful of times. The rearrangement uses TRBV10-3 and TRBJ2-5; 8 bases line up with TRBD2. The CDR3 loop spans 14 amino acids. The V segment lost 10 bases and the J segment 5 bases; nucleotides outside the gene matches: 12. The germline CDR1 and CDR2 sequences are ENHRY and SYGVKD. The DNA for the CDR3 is TGTGCCACCGCGACTAGCGTGGGGGGGGAGACCCAGTACTTC. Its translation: CATATSVGGETQYF.

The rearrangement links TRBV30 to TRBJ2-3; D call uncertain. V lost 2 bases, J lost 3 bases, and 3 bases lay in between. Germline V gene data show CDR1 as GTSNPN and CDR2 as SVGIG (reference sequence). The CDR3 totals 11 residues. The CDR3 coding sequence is TGTGCCTGGAGTCAAACAGATACGCAGTATTTT. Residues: CAWSQTDTQYF.

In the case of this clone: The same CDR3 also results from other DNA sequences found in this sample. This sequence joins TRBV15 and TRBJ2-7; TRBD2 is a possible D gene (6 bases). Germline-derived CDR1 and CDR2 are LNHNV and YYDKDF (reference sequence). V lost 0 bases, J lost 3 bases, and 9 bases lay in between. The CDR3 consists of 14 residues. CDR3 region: CATSRDGGVYEQYF. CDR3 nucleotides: TGTGCCACCAGCAGAGATGGAGGGGTCTACGAGCAGTACTTC. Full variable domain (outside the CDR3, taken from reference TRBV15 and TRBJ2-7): DAMVIQNPRYQVTQFGKPVTLSCSQTLNHNVMYWYQQKSSQAPKLLFHYYDKDFNNEADTPDNFQSRRPNTSFCFLDIRSPGLGDTAMYLCATSRDGGVYEQYFGPGTRLTVT.

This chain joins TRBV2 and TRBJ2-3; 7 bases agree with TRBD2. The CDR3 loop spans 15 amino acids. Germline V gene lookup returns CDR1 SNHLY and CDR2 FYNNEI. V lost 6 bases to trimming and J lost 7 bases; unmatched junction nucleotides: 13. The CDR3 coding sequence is TGTGCCAGCAGCTTGGAGGGGAGCGGGGCCCATACGCAGTATTTT. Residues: CASSLEGSGAHTQYF.

DNA of the CDR3: TGCGCCAGCAGCCAAGACGGGATCGTGGGACAGGCAACTAATGAAAAACTGTTTTTT. Protein sequence: CASSQDGIVGQATNEKLFF. The chain has TRBV4-1 and TRBJ1-4, with 8 bases matching TRBD1. The CDR3 covers 19 residues. After removal of 0 bases from V and 0 bases from J, the junction contained 9 bases not matched to a gene. Per germline, CDR1 MGHRA and CDR2 YSYEKL.

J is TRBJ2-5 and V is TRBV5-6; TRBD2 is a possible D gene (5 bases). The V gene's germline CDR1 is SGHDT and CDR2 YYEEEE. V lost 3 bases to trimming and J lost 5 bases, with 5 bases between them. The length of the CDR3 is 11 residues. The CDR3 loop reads CASSWEETQYF. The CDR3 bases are TGTGCCAGCAGCTGGGAGGAGACCCAGTACTTC.

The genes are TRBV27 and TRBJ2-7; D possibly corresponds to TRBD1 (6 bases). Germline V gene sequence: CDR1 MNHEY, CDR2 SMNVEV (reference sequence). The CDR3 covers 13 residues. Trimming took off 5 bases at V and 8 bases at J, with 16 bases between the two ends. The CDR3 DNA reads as TGTGCCAGCAGTCAGGGGTTTTCCGGCAAGCAGTACTTC. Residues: CASSQGFSGKQYF.

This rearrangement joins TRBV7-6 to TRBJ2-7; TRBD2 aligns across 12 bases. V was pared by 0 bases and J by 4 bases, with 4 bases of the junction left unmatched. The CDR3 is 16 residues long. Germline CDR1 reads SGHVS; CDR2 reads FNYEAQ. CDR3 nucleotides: TGTGCCAGCAGCTTAGCGACTAGCGGGAGAGCATACGAGCAGTACTTC. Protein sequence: CASSLATSGRAYEQYF. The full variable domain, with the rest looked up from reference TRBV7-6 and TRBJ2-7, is GAGVSQSPRYKVTKRGQDVALRCDPISGHVSLYWYRQALGQGPEFLTYFNYEAQQDKSGLPNDRFSAERPEGSISTLTIQRTEQRDSAMYRCASSLATSGRAYEQYFGPGTRLTVT.

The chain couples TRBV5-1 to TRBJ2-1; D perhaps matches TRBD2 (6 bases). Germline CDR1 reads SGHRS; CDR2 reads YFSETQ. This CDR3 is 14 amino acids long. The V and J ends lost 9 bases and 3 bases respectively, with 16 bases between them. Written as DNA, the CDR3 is TGCGCCACCCAGGGACTGCCGGACTACAATGAGCAGTTCTTC. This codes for CATQGLPDYNEQFF.

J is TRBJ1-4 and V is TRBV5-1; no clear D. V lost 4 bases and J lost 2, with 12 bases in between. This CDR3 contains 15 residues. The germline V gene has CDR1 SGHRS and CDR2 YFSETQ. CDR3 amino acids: CASSGGRFTNEKLFF. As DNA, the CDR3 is TGCGCCAGCAGCGGAGGACGGTTCACTAATGAAAAACTGTTTTTT.

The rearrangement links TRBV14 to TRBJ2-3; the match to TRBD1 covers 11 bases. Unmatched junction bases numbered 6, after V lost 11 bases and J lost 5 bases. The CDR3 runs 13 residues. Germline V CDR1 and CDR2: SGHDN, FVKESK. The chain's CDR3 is CASRTGGVDTQYF. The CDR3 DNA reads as TGTGCCTCTAGGACAGGGGGCGTAGATACGCAGTATTTT.

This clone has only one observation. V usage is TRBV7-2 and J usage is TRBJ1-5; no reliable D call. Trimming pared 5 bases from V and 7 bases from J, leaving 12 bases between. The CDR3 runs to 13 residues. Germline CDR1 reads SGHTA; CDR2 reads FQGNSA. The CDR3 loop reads CASSPQEGQPQHF. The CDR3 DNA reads TGTGCCAGCAGCCCCCAGGAGGGACAGCCCCAGCATTTT.

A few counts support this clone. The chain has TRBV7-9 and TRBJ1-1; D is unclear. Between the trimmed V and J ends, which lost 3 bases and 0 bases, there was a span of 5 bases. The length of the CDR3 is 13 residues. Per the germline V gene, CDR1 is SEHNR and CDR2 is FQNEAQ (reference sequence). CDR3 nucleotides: TGTGCCAGCAGCTTCAACATGAACACTGAAGCTTTCTTT. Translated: CASSFNMNTEAFF.

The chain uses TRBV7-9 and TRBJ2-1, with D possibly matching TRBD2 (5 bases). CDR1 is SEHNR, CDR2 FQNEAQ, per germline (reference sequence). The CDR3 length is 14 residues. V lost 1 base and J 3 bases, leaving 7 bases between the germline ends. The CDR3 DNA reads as TGTGCCAGCAGCTTAGAGCGGATCTACAATGAGCAGTTCTTC. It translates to CASSLERIYNEQFF.

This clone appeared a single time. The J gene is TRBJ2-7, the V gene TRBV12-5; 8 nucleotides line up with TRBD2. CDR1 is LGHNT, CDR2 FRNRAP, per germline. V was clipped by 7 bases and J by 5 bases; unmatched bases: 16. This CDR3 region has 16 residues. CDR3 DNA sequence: TGTGCTAGTGCCCCCCGGGAGGGAAGTTTTCAGAACGAGCAGTACTTC. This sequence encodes CASAPREGSFQNEQYF. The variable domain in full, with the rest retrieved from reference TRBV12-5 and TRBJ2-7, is DARVTQTPRHKVTEMGQEVTMRCQPILGHNTVFWYRQTMMQGLELLAYFRNRAPLDDSGMPKDRFSAEMPDATLATLKIQPSEPRDSAVYFCASAPREGSFQNEQYFGPGTRLTVT.

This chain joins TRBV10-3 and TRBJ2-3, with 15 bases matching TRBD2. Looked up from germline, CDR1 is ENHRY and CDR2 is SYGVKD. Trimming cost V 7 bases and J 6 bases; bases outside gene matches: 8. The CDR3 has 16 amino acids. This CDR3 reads CAITPGLAGGPDTQYF. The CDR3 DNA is TGTGCCATCACCCCCGGACTAGCGGGAGGGCCGGATACGCAGTATTTT.

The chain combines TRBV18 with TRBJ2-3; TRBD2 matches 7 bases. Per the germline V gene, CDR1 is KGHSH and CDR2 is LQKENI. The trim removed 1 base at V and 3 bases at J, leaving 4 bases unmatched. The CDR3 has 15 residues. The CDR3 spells CASSPRTSITDTQYF. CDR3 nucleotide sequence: TGTGCCAGCTCACCACGGACTAGTATAACAGATACGCAGTATTTT.

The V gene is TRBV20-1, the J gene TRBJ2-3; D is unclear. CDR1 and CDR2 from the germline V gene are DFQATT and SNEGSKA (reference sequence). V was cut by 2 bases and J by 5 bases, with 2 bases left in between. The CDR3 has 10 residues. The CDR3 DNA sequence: TGCAGTGCTAGACTAGATACGCAGTATTTT. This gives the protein CSARLDTQYF.

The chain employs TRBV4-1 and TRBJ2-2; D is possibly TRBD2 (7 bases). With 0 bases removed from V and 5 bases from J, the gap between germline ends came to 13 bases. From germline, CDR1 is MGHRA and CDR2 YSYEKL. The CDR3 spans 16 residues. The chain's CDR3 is CASSQDGRGGTGELFF. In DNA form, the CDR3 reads TGCGCCAGCAGCCAAGATGGCAGGGGAGGGACCGGGGAGCTGTTTTTT.